Listed here is a single T cell receptor (beta chain). Additional DNA sequences in this sample encode the identical CDR3. This sample was included in a study of blood T cell repertoires in COVID-19. Study context: Researchers got acute and convalescent COVID-19 samples from the United States, Italy and Spain. PBMCs, B-cell-depleted T cells, or T cells were the source of the cDNA or gDNA that made up the material.

Germline V gene lookup returns CDR1 SGHNT and CDR2 YENEEA. This CDR3 has 15 residues. Trimming pared 6 bases from V and 4 bases from J, leaving 16 bases between. Per the study methods: Amplifying reference gene primers gave estimates of nucleated cell counts. The table came from immunoSEQ multiplex PCR; TCRdb's copy has only in-frame clones and leaves some out. Clone size and the V and J calls come from that table; the DNA yielded D and trimming. The sample carries 200,000 to 250,000 clones, 65% to 80% recorded once. This chain uses TRBV11-3 with TRBJ2-1; no reliable D call. The TCR sequence derives from a woman aged 40 to 50 with active or convalescent COVID-19. Sequences were obtained from peripheral blood. CDR3 loop: CASSRSRNTYNEQFF. CDR3 DNA sequence: TGTGCCAGCAGTCGGAGCCGGAACACTTACAATGAGCAGTTCTTC.